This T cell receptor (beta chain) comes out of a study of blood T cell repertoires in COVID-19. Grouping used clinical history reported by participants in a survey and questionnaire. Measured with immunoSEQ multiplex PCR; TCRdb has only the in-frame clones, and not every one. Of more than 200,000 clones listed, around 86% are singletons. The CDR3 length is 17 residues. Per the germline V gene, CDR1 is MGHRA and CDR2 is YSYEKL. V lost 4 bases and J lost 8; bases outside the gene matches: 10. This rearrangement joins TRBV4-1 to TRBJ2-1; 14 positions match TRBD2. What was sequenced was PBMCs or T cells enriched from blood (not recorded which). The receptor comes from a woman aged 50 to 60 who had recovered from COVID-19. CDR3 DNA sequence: TGCGCCAGCAGCCGAAAGACCGGGACTAGCGGGAGTGATGAGCAGTTCTTC. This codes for CASSRKTGTSGSDEQFF.